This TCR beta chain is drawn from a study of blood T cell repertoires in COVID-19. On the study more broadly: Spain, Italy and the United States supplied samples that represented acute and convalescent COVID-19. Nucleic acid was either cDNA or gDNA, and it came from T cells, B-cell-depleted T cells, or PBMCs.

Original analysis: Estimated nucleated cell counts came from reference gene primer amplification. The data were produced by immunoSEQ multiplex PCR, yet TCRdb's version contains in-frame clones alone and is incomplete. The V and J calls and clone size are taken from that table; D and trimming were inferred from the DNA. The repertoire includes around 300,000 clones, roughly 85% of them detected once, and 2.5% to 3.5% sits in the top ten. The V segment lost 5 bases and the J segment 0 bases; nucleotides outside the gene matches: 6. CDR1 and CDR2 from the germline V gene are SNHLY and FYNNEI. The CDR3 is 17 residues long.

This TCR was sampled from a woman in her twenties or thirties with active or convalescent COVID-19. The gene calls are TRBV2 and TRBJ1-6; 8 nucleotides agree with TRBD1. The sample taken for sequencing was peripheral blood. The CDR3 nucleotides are TGTGCCAGCAGTCCTTGGGACAGGTCCTCCTATAATTCACCCCTCCACTTT. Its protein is CASSPWDRSSYNSPLHF.